The text below deals with one T cell receptor beta chain. The target antigen is unknown. This sample was taken from a study of spatial heterogeneity in lung cancer. Findings of the study overall: Nonsynonymous mutations, ubiquitous and regional, were tracked respectively by counts of ubiquitous and regional expanded TCRs. Mutation counts in tumors were tracked by counts of expanded intratumoral alpha and beta TCRs.

TCRdb called the 5' RACE reads again in MiXCR, with one record for every CDR3 protein. The sample lists about 10,000 distinct CDR3 sequences, roughly 10% occurring once. The CDR3 sequence is 14 residues long. CDR1 and CDR2 (germline): KGHSH, LQKENI. The V end lost 0 bases, the J end lost 0 bases, and 5 bases lay between the germline ends. The time point denotes: sample taken at primary tumor resection. Whole RNA came from tumor, nontumor lung or frozen PBMC and was sequenced without being sorted. The genes are TRBV18 and TRBJ1-1, with D unresolved. The TCR comes from a female donor with early-stage non-small cell lung cancer. The sample in question was lung tumor tissue, obtained at surgery. The CDR3 protein is CASSPPSVNTEAFF. The CDR3 DNA is TGTGCCAGCTCACCACCGTCCGTGAACACTGAAGCTTTCTTT.